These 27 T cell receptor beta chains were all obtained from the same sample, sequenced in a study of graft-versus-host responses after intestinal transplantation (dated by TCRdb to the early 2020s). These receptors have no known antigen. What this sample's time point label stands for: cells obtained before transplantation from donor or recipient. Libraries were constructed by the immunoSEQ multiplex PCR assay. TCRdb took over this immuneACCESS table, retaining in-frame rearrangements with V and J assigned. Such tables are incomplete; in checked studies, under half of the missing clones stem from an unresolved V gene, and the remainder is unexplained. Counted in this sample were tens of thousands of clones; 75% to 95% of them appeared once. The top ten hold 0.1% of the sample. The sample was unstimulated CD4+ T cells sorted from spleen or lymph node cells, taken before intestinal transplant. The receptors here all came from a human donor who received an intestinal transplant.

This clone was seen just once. The CDR3 DNA reads TGTGCCACCAGCAGAGATGTCGCTACAGAGACCCAGTACTTC. This encodes CATSRDVATETQYF. This chain links TRBV15 with TRBJ2-5; D gene uncertain. Germline assignment: CDR1 LNHNV and CDR2 YYDKDF (reference sequence). The CDR3 length is 14 residues. The V end lost 0 bases, the J end lost 4 bases, and 9 bases lay between the germline ends.

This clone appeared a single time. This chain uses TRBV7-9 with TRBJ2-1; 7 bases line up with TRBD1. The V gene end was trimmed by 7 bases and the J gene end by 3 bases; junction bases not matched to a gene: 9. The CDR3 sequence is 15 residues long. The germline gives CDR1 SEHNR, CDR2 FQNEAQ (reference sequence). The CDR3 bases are TGTGCCAGCAAAAAAGGGACAGTTGGCTACAATGAGCAGTTCTTC. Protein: CASKKGTVGYNEQFF.

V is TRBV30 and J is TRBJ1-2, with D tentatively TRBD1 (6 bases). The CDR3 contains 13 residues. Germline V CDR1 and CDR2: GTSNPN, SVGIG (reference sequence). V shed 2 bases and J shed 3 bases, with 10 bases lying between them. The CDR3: CAWSTGRDYGYTF. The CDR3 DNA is TGTGCCTGGAGTACAGGGAGGGACTATGGCTACACCTTC.

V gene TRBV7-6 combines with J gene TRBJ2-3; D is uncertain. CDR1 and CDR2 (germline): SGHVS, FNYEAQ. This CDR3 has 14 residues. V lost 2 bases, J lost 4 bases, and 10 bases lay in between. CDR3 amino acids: CASSLRSYSDTQYF. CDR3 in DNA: TGTGCCAGCAGCTTACGCTCCTACTCAGATACGCAGTATTTT.

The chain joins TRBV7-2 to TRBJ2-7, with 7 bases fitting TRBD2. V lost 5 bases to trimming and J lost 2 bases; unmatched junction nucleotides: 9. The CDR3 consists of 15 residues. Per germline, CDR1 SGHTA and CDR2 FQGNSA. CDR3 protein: CASSLSAGSTYEQYF. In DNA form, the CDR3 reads TGTGCCAGCAGCCTATCAGCGGGGTCGACCTACGAGCAGTACTTC.

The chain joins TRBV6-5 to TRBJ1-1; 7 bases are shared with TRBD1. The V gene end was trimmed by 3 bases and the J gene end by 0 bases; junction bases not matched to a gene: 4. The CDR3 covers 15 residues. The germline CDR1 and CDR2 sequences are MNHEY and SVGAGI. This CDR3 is CASSYFDRVNTEAFF. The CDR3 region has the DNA TGTGCCAGCAGTTATTTTGACAGGGTGAACACTGAAGCTTTCTTT.

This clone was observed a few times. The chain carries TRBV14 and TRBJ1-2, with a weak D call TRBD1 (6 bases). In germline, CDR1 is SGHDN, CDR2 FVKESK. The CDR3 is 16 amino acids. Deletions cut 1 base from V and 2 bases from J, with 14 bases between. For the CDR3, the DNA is TGTGCCAGCAGCCAAGCGAGTGGGGGCTGGAACTATGGCTACACCTTC. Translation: CASSQASGGWNYGYTF.

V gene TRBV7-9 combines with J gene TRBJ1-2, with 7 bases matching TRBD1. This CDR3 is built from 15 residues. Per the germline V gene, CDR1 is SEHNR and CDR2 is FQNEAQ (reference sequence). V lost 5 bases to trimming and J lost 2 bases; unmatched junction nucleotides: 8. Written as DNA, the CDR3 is TGTGCCAGCAGCCCCGAAGGGGGCGAGAACTATGGCTACACCTTC. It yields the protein CASSPEGGENYGYTF.

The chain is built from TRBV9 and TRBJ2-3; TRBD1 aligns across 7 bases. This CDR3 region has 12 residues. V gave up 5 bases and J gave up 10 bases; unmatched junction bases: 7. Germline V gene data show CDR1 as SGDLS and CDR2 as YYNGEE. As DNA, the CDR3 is TGTGCCAGCAGTCCCAGACAGGGTCCGCAGTATTTT. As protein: CASSPRQGPQYF.

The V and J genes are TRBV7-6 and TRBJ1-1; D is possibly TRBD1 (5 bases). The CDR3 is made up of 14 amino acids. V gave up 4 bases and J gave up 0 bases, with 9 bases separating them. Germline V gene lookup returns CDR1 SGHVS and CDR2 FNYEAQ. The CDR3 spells CASSSRDLNTEAFF. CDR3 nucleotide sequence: TGTGCCAGCAGCTCCAGGGACTTGAACACTGAAGCTTTCTTT.

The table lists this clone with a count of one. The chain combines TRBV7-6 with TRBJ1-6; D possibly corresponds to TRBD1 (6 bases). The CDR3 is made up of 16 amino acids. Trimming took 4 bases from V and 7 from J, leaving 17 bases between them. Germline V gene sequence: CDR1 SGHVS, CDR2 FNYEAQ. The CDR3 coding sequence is TGTGCCAGCAGCTCGTCCTACAGGGAATCAAATTCACCCCTCCACTTT. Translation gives CASSSSYRESNSPLHF.

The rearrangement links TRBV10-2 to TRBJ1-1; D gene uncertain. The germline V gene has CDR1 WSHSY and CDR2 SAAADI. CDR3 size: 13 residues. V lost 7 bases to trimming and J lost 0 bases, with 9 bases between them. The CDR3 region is CASTRQVNTEAFF. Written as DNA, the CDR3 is TGCGCCAGCACACGCCAGGTGAACACTGAAGCTTTCTTT.

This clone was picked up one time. For the CDR3, the DNA is TGTGCCAGCAGCCCCCAAGGACTCCTCTCCTACAATGAGCAGTTCTTC. As protein: CASSPQGLLSYNEQFF. The V call is TRBV7-9, the J call TRBJ2-1; D may be TRBD2 (5 bases). The CDR3 covers 16 residues. V was pared by 5 bases and J by 0 bases, with 14 bases between. Per the germline V gene, CDR1 is SEHNR and CDR2 is FQNEAQ (reference sequence).

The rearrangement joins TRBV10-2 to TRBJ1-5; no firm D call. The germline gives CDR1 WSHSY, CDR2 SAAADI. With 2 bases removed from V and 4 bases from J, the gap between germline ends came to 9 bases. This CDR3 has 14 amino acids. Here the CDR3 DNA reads TGCGCCAGCAGTGAGGCGGGTTGGAATCAGCCCCAGCATTTT. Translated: CASSEAGWNQPQHF.

The CDR3 DNA follows: TGTGCCAGTAGTATAGAAGGCAGGGGGCCCTACGAGCAGTACTTC. As protein: CASSIEGRGPYEQYF. V and J are TRBV19 and TRBJ2-7; 8 bases fit TRBD1. Germline V gene sequence: CDR1 LNHDA, CDR2 SQIVND (reference sequence). The CDR3 is 15 residues long. The junction had 3 bases not matched to a gene; V was cut back by 0 bases and J by 2 bases.

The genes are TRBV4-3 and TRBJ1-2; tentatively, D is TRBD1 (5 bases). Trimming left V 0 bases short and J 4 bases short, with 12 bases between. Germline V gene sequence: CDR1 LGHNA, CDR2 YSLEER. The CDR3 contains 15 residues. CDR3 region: CASSQDAGVGYGYTF. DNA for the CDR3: TGCGCCAGCAGCCAAGATGCGGGGGTGGGCTATGGCTACACCTTC.

In DNA, the CDR3 is TGTGCCTGGACGTACGGGGAGGGCACTGAAGCTTTCTTT. Its protein is CAWTYGEGTEAFF. The chain is built from TRBV30 and TRBJ1-1; D call uncertain. Trimming left V 4 bases short and J 4 bases short, with 13 bases between. The CDR3 contains 13 residues. Germline assignment: CDR1 GTSNPN and CDR2 SVGIG (reference sequence).

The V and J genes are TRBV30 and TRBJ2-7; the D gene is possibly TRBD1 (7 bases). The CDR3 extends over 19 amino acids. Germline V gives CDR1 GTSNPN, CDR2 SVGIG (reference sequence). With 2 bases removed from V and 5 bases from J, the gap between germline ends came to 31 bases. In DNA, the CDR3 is TGTGCCTGGAGTCCCTCCGGGGTTGTGGGCAGGGGGGTCCCCAACGAGCAGTACTTC. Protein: CAWSPSGVVGRGVPNEQYF. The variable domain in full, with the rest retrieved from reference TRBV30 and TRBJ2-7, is SQTIHQWPATLVQPVGSPLSLECTVEGTSNPNLYWYRQAAGRGLQLLFYSVGIGQISSEVPQNLSASRPQDRQFILSSKKLLLSDSGFYLCAWSPSGVVGRGVPNEQYFGPGTRLTVT.

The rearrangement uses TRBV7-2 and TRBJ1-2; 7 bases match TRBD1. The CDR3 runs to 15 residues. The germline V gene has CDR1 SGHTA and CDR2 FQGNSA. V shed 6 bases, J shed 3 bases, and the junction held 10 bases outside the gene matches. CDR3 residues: CASRQQGFGDYGYTF. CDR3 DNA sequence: TGTGCCAGCAGGCAACAGGGGTTCGGGGACTATGGCTACACCTTC.

The CDR3 region is CSVADRPYEQYF. The CDR3 bases are TGCAGCGTCGCGGACAGACCCTACGAGCAGTACTTC. The J gene is TRBJ2-7, the V gene TRBV29-1, with a tentative D call TRBD1 (6 bases). Germline V gives CDR1 SQVTM, CDR2 ANQGSEA. V dropped 6 bases and J dropped 2 bases, with 11 bases sitting between them. The CDR3 length is 12 residues.

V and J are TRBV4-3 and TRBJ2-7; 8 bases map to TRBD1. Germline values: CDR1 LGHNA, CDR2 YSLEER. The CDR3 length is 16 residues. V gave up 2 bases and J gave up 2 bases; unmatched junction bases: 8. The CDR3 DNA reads TGCGCCAGCAGCCAACAGACAGGGGTCGGAGCCTACGAGCAGTACTTC. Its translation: CASSQQTGVGAYEQYF.

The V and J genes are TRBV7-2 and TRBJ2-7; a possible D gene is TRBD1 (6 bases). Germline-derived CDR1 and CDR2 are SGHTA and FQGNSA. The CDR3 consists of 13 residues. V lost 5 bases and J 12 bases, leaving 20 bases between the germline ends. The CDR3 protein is CASSEGLYRDPYF. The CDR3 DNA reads TGTGCCAGCAGCGAAGGTCTCTACAGGGATCCGTACTTC.

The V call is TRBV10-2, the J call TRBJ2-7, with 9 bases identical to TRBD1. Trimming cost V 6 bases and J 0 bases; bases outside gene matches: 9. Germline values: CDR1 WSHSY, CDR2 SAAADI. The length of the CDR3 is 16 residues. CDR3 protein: CASSDSRTGVSYEQYF. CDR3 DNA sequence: TGCGCCAGCAGCGACTCTCGGACAGGGGTCTCCTACGAGCAGTACTTC.

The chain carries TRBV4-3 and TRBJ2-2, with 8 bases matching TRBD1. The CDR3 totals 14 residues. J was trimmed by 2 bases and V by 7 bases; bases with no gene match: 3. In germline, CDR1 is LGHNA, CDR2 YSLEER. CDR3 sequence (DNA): TGCGCCAGCAACGCAGGGGGCAACACCGGGGAGCTGTTTTTT. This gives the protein CASNAGGNTGELFF.

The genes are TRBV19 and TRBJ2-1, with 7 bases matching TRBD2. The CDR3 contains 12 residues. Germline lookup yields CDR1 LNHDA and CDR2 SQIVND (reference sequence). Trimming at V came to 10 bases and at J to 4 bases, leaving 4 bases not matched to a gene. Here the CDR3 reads CATTGGYNEQFF. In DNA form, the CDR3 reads TGTGCCACGACGGGGGGTTACAATGAGCAGTTCTTC. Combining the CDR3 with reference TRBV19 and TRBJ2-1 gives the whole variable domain DGGITQSPKYLFRKEGQNVTLSCEQNLNHDAMYWYRQDPGQGLRLIYYSQIVNDFQKGDIAEGYSVSREKKESFPLTVTSAQKNPTAFYLCATTGGYNEQFFGPGTRLTVL.

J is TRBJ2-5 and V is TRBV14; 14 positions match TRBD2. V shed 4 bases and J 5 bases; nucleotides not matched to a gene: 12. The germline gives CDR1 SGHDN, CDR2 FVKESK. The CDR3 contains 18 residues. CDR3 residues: CASSRRSTSGGAGETQYF. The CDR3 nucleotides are TGTGCCAGCAGCCGCCGATCGACTAGCGGGGGGGCCGGGGAGACCCAGTACTTC.

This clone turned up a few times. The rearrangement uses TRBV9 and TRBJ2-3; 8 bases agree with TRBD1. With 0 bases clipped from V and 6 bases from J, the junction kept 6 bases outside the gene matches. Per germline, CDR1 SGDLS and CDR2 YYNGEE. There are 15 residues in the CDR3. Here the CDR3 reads CASSVAQGALDTQYF. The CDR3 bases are TGTGCCAGCAGCGTAGCGCAGGGGGCATTGGATACGCAGTATTTT. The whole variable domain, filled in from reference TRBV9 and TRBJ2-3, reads DSGVTQTPKHLITATGQRVTLRCSPRSGDLSVYWYQQSLDQGLQFLIQYYNGEERAKGNILERFSAQQFPDLHSELNLSSLELGDSALYFCASSVAQGALDTQYFGPGTRLTVL.